This T cell receptor (beta chain) comes out of a study of response to subunit inactivated influenza vaccine. Points from the study as a whole: Each seasonal influenza vaccination, the authors suggested, recruits few new T cells.

This CDR3 has 14 amino acids. The V gene's germline CDR1 is SEHNR and CDR2 FQNEAQ (reference sequence). On this clonotype: Its specificity is not known. The junction shows a germline mismatch at one end, possibly a read error.

TCRdb re-analysed the RT-PCR reads in MiXCR, keeping a single row per CDR3 protein. The table has some 500,000 distinct CDR3 sequences, about 25% seen once. Here the sequenced sample was CD4+ T cells sorted from PBMCs, taken approximately 5 days after vaccination. The gene calls are TRBV7-9 and TRBJ1-6; possibly TRBD1 for D (5 bases). The sequence was obtained from a man in his fifties who received an inactivated influenza vaccine. This CDR3 reads CSSSPPQGRSPLHF. The CDR3 DNA sequence: TGTTCCAGCAGCCCCCCGCAGGGCCGGTCACCCCTCCACTTT.